This TCR beta chain was observed in a study of T-cell reconstitution after alpha-beta-depleted transplantation in children. The CDR3 runs to 15 residues. Germline CDR1 is KGHSH and CDR2 is LQKENI. V lost 3 bases to trimming and J lost 1 base, with 12 bases between them. Overall study results and limits: It was newly produced T cells that mostly accounted for T-cell counts and diversity one year after transplant. Some patients owed their high day-60 TCRbeta diversity to surviving recipient T cells and thymic progenitors. The study reportedly traced alpha-beta T cells about two months after transplant to several hundred expanded graft clones.

Researchers prepared the TCRbeta library using unique molecular identifiers, the study reports. TCRdb ran MiXCR on the PCR reads and lists one entry per CDR3 protein. This sample has around 16,000 distinct CDR3 sequences; just over 5% occur once, and the top ten carry about 7.3%. This clonotype was observed many times. Its antigen remains unknown. This clonotype was obtained from a boy aged 5-17 years with acute lymphoblastic leukemia, due to receive a stem cell transplant. The chain has TRBV18 and TRBJ1-1; D gene unclear. Specimen: PBMCs, collected before TCRalphabeta/CD19-depleted stem cell transplant. For the CDR3, the DNA is TGTGCCAGCTCACCCCCCTCCGCCGCGAACACTGAAGCTTTCTTT. Its protein is CASSPPSAANTEAFF.